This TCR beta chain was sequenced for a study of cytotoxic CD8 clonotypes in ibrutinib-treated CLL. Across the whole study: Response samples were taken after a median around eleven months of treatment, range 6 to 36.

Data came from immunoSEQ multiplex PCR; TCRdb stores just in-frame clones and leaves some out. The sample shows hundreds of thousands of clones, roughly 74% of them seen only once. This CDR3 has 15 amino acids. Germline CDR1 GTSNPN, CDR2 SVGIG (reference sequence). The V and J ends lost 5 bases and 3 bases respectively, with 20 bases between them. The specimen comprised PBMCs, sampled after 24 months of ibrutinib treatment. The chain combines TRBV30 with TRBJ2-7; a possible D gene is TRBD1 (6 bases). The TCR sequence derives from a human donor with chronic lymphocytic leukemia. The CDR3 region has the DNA TGTGCCTGGCAACCCGGACAGTTTGCAAACTACGAGCAGTACTTC. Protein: CAWQPGQFANYEQYF.